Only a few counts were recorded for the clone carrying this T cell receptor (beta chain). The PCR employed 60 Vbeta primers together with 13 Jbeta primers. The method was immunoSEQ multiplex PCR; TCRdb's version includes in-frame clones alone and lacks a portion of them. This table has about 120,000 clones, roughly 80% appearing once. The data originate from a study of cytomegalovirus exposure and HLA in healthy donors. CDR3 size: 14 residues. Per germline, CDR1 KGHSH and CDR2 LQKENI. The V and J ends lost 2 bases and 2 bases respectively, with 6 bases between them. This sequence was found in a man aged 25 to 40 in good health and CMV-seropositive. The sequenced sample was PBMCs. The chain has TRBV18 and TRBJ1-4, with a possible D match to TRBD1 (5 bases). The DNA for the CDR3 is TGTGCCAGCTCACCATCAGGGACTAATGAAAAACTGTTTTTT. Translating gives CASSPSGTNEKLFF.